The clone carrying this T cell receptor (beta chain) was seen a few times. Its antigen is unidentified. These data originate in a study of blood T cells in healthy people across ages. Germline values: CDR1 LGHDT, CDR2 YNNKEL (reference sequence). The CDR3 extends over 14 amino acids. The V and J ends lost 3 bases and 1 base respectively, with 10 bases between them. Study conclusions and caveats: Researchers deemed the diversity estimates from one million T cells underestimates.

Combining a sample-barcoded 5' primer with a J-beta primer mix, a second PCR ran for roughly 7 to 11 cycles. The template-switch adaptor was a 5' adaptor with 12 random nucleotides. It tagged each cDNA molecule. TCRdb itself ran the 5' RACE reads through MiXCR, one entry per CDR3 protein. Seen here are about 780,000 distinct CDR3 sequences, around 45% observed once, and the top ten hold less than 20%. The receptor was isolated from a man aged 80 or over in good health. The chain links TRBV3-1 to TRBJ2-7; no clear D gene. The specimen sequenced was blood. This chain's CDR3 is CASSHQFGSYEQYF. DNA of the CDR3: TGTGCCAGCAGCCATCAGTTCGGGTCCTACGAGCAGTACTTC.